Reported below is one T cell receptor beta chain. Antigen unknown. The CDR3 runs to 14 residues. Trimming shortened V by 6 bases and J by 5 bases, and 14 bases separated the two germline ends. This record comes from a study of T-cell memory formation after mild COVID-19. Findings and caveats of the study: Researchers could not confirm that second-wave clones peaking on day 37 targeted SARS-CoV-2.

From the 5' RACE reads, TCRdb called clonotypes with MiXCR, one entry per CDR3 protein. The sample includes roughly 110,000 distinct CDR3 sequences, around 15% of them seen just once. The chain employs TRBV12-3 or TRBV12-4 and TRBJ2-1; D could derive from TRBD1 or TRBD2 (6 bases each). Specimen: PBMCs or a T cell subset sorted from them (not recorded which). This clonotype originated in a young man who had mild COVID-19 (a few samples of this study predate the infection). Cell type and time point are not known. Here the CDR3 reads CASSRRGVDNEQFF. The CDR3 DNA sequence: TGTGCCAGCAGCCGAAGGGGGGTCGACAATGAGCAGTTCTTC.